The next 22 T cell receptor beta chains were all read from a single sample in a study of T cells after posttransplantation cyclophosphamide (dated by TCRdb to about 2016). Library prep was done by the immunoSEQ multiplex PCR assay. The table comes from immuneACCESS by way of TCRdb, which keeps in-frame sequences with V and J called. Part of the clones is missing from these tables; in studies checked, under half for an unresolved V gene and the rest for unknown reasons. The sample comprises more than 30,000 clones, and every one was counted more than once. About 1.2% of the sample is held by the ten biggest clonotypes. The sample comprised PBMCs. The receptors come from a girl aged 10 to 17 in good health, CMV-negative, and a related stem cell transplant donor.

This rearrangement joins TRBV6-1 to TRBJ1-3; tentative D call: TRBD1 (5 bases). CDR1 is MNHNS and CDR2 is SASEGT in the germline V gene. With 1 base removed from V and 2 bases from J, the gap between germline ends came to 12 bases. This CDR3 contains 16 residues. The CDR3 here is CASSEGRVVTGNTIYF. The CDR3 DNA reads as TGTGCCAGCAGTGAAGGCAGGGTTGTTACTGGAAACACCATATATTTT.

This chain joins TRBV11-2 and TRBJ2-5, with 9 bases that match TRBD2. Germline trimming cut 0 bases from V and 2 bases from J; bases unmatched to any gene: 10. Germline loops: CDR1 SGHAT, CDR2 FQNNGV. This CDR3 spans 18 amino acids. CDR3 loop: CASSLDERAGGMQETQYF. In DNA form, the CDR3 reads TGTGCCAGCAGCTTAGACGAGAGGGCGGGGGGGATGCAAGAGACCCAGTACTTC.

The rearrangement uses TRBV18 and TRBJ2-5; the match to TRBD1 covers 8 bases. Germline V gene sequence: CDR1 KGHSH, CDR2 LQKENI. The CDR3 runs 14 residues. The V segment lost 3 bases and the J segment 3 bases; nucleotides outside the gene matches: 3. The CDR3 here is CASSPWTGKETQYF. In DNA form, the CDR3 reads TGTGCCAGCTCACCCTGGACAGGGAAAGAGACCCAGTACTTC.

This clone was counted many times. The chain couples TRBV7-3 to TRBJ2-1; no clear D gene. CDR3 length: 16 amino acids. V dropped 7 bases and J dropped 0 bases, with 16 bases sitting between them. Per germline, CDR1 SGHTA and CDR2 FQGTGA. The CDR3 coding sequence is TGTGCCAGCACCATGGGCCCCCGAAGCTCCTACAATGAGCAGTTCTTC. Amino acid sequence: CASTMGPRSSYNEQFF.

This clone has at least ten counts. The CDR3 is CASSSGTGNGYTF. In DNA form, the CDR3 reads TGTGCCAGCAGCTCCGGGACAGGGAATGGCTACACCTTC. The rearrangement links TRBV7-9 to TRBJ1-2; 9 bases map to TRBD1. Per the germline V gene, CDR1 is SEHNR and CDR2 is FQNEAQ (reference sequence). J gave up 6 bases and V 4 bases, and 3 bases lay outside the gene matches. The CDR3 is 13 amino acids.

Many counts were recorded for this clone. This chain connects TRBV4-1 to TRBJ2-2; TRBD1 might be the D (6 bases). Per the germline V gene, CDR1 is MGHRA and CDR2 is YSYEKL. The CDR3 extends over 16 amino acids. Trimming shortened V by 3 bases and J by 1 base, and 12 bases separated the two germline ends. In DNA form, the CDR3 reads TGCGCCAGCAGCCAGACATTCAGGGGGAACACCGGGGAGCTGTTTTTT. As protein: CASSQTFRGNTGELFF.

This clone was observed a handful of times. The CDR3 DNA reads as TGCGCCAGCAGCCAAGGACTAGCCTACGAGCAGTACTTC. Its translation: CASSQGLAYEQYF. The chain employs TRBV4-1 and TRBJ2-5; possible D gene TRBD2, 6 bases. TRBJ2-7 explains the end of the DNA better; the J call may be wrong. Germline CDR1 MGHRA, CDR2 YSYEKL. CDR3 length: 13 amino acids.

The chain recombines TRBV7-8 with TRBJ2-7, with D maybe TRBD1 (6 bases). This CDR3 spans 13 amino acids. V was pared by 5 bases and J by 3 bases, with 11 bases between. Germline assignment: CDR1 SGHVS and CDR2 FQNEAQ. The chain's CDR3 is CASSPGQIYEQYF. The CDR3 DNA sequence: TGTGCCAGCAGCCCAGGACAGATCTACGAGCAGTACTTC.

V and J are TRBV29-1 and TRBJ1-2; D is undetermined. Trimming stripped 4 bases from V and 0 bases from J, with 9 bases between. The CDR3 extends over 13 amino acids. Looked up from germline, CDR1 is SQVTM and CDR2 is ANQGSEA. The CDR3 loop reads CSVGQKSNYGYTF. DNA for the CDR3: TGCAGCGTTGGGCAGAAATCTAACTATGGCTACACCTTC.

This clone showed up just a few times. The chain joins TRBV6-5 to TRBJ2-5; 11 nucleotides agree with TRBD2. The last part of the DNA fits TRBJ2-7 better; the J call may be wrong. Germline CDR1 reads MNHEY; CDR2 reads SVGAGI. This CDR3 region has 13 residues. CDR3 coding DNA: TGTGCCACGACTAGCGGGGTTCCCTCCGAGCAGTACTTC. Its translation: CATTSGVPSEQYF.

Many counts were recorded for this clone. The chain employs TRBV5-5 and TRBJ1-1; 7 bases agree with TRBD1. Germline values: CDR1 SGHKS, CDR2 YYEKEE (reference sequence). V lost 3 bases and J lost 4; bases outside the gene matches: 6. This CDR3 region has 14 residues. The CDR3 bases are TGTGCCAGCAGCTCCCACGACAGGGTCACTGAAGCTTTCTTT. Its protein product is CASSSHDRVTEAFF.

The gene calls are TRBV6-1 and TRBJ2-3; a weak D match, TRBD1 (6 bases). CDR3 length: 15 residues. Germline CDR1 reads MNHNS; CDR2 reads SASEGT. V was shortened by 7 bases and J by 2 bases, with 16 bases between the two germline ends. The CDR3 DNA is TGTGCCAGCACCGCCAAGGGGGACAACACAGATACGCAGTATTTT. Its translation: CASTAKGDNTDTQYF.

V gene TRBV7-2 combines with J gene TRBJ2-5; 12 bases match TRBD2. CDR3 length: 17 residues. The ends lost 1 base at V and 1 base at J; junction bases unmatched: 4. CDR1 and CDR2 from the germline V gene are SGHTA and FQGNSA. CDR3 region: CASSLGPSGRAQETQYF. The CDR3 DNA reads TGTGCCAGCAGCTTAGGGCCTAGCGGGAGGGCCCAAGAGACCCAGTACTTC.

This clone has at least ten counts. The chain employs TRBV5-6 and TRBJ1-5, with 7 positions matching TRBD1. V shed 4 bases, J shed 7 bases, and the junction held 8 bases outside the gene matches. Germline V gene data show CDR1 as SGHDT and CDR2 as YYEEEE. The CDR3 covers 14 residues. The DNA of the CDR3 is TGTGCCAGCAGCATCATGGGACAGCCCCAGCCCCAGCATTTT. Residues: CASSIMGQPQPQHF.

This clone was picked up a small number of times. The rearrangement links TRBV7-9 to TRBJ2-3; D is perhaps TRBD1 (5 bases). CDR3 length equals 16 residues. The V end lost 3 bases, the J end lost 2 bases, and 15 bases lay between the germline ends. The germline gives CDR1 SEHNR, CDR2 FQNEAQ (reference sequence). The CDR3 region is CASSFSQGFSTDTQYF. The CDR3 bases are TGTGCCAGCAGCTTCAGCCAGGGCTTCTCCACAGATACGCAGTATTTT.

This clone was counted a few times. The genes are TRBV7-9 and TRBJ1-1, with 7 bases lining up with TRBD1. This CDR3 is built from 14 residues. V dropped 1 base and J dropped 5; count of bases not matched to a gene: 4. Germline CDR1 and CDR2: SEHNR and FQNEAQ (reference sequence). DNA of the CDR3: TGTGCCAGCAGCTTAGACCAGGGGGGAACTGAAGCTTTCTTT. Translated: CASSLDQGGTEAFF.

The chain recombines TRBV1 with TRBJ2-3; the table's D call TRBD2 went unverified against the DNA. TRBV1 corresponds to a pseudogene. This CDR3 is 17 amino acids long. The CDR3 coding sequence is TGCACCAGCAGCCAAGCTCCAGAGCTTCGAGGGTGGGATACGCAGTATTTT. It yields the protein CTSSQAPELRGWDTQYF.

The J gene is TRBJ2-1, the V gene TRBV15; 10 bases map to TRBD2. The J segment lost 5 bases and the V segment lost 0 bases, leaving 4 bases of the junction unmatched. Germline CDR1 is LNHNV and CDR2 is YYDKDF (reference sequence). CDR3 length: 16 residues. CDR3 DNA: TGTGCCACCAGCAGAGATATTAGCGGGGGGCACAATGAGCAGTTCTTC. Its protein is CATSRDISGGHNEQFF.

This clone appeared many times. The chain is built from TRBV6-5 and TRBJ1-5, with 11 bases matching TRBD1. The CDR3 is 14 amino acids. Trimming removed 6 bases from V and 7 bases from J; junction bases left unmatched: 5. Germline CDR1 MNHEY, CDR2 SVGAGI. Written as DNA, the CDR3 is TGTGCCAGCAGCGGACAGGGGGCAGGACAGCCCCAGCATTTT. It encodes CASSGQGAGQPQHF.

This clone was seen ten or more times. The chain recombines TRBV7-8 with TRBJ2-5; unclear D gene. The germline gives CDR1 SGHVS, CDR2 FQNEAQ. The V end was cut by 1 base, the J end by 5 bases, with 8 bases between. This CDR3 spans 13 amino acids. The CDR3 loop is CASSLELWETQYF. Written as DNA, the CDR3 is TGTGCCAGCAGCTTAGAACTTTGGGAGACCCAGTACTTC.

This clone has ten or more counts. The V call is TRBV2, the J call TRBJ1-3; D is unclear. Germline V gives CDR1 SNHLY, CDR2 FYNNEI. The CDR3 runs 13 residues. Trimming cost V 6 bases and J 0 bases, with 6 bases left between them. CDR3 in DNA: TGTGCCAGCAGCGTTAGCTCTGGAAACACCATATATTTT. Its translation is CASSVSSGNTIYF.

The CDR3 sequence is CSVAGAYEQYF. DNA for the CDR3: TGCAGTGTGGCAGGGGCTTACGAGCAGTACTTC. The chain has TRBV20-1 and TRBJ2-5; D is possibly TRBD1 (6 bases). The J call is uncertain, as TRBJ2-7 better fits the DNA end. This CDR3 region has 11 residues. CDR1 and CDR2 from the germline V gene are DFQATT and SNEGSKA (reference sequence).